The entry that follows covers one T cell receptor (beta chain) sequence. Trimming removed 0 bases from V and 4 bases from J; junction bases left unmatched: 0. Germline V gene sequence: CDR1 SGHKS, CDR2 YYEKEE (reference sequence). This CDR3 region has 13 residues. Sequenced by immunoSEQ multiplex PCR; TCRdb stores in-frame clones only, minus some. Here the sample spans about 100,000 clones, about 88% being singletons. The data derive from a study of blood T cell repertoires in COVID-19. This TCR was recovered from a man aged 30 to 45 in a cohort sampled during active COVID-19. Sequencing was done on a sample of peripheral blood. The chain joins TRBV5-5 to TRBJ1-1; the match to TRBD1 covers 7 bases. The CDR3 reads CASSLGTGTEAFF. CDR3 sequence (DNA): TGTGCCAGCAGCTTGGGGACAGGCACTGAAGCTTTCTTT.